The subject of this entry is one T cell receptor (beta chain). This sample was included in a study of blood T cell repertoires in COVID-19. The CDR3 is made up of 13 amino acids. V was shortened by 2 bases and J by 3 bases, with 6 bases between the two germline ends. The V gene's germline CDR1 is KGHDR and CDR2 SFDVKD. The protocol was immunoSEQ multiplex PCR, while the TCRdb copy is restricted to in-frame clones and leaves out a portion. This table holds roughly 230,000 clones, approximately 80% found once. Sequencing was done on a sample of peripheral blood. This chain joins TRBV24-1 and TRBJ1-2, with D unclear. The TCR originated in a woman of 80 years or more with COVID-19, enrolled during active disease. CDR3 DNA: TGTGCCACCAGTGATTCGGGAGACTATGGCTACACCTTC. Translated: CATSDSGDYGYTF.